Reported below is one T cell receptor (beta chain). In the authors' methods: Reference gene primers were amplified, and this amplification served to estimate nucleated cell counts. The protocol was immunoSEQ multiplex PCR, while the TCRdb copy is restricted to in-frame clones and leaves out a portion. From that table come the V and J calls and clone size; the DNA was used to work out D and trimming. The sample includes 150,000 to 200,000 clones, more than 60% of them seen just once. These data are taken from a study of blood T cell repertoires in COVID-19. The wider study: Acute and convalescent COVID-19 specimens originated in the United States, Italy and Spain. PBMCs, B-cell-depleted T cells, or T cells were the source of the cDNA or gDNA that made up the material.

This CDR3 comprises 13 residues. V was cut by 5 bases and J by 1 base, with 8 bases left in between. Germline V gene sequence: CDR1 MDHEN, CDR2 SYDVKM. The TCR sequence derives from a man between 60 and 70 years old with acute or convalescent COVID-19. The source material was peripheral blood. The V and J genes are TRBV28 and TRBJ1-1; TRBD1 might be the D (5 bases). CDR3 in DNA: TGTGCCAGCAGTCCCGGGGGGAACACTGAAGCTTTCTTT. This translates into CASSPGGNTEAFF. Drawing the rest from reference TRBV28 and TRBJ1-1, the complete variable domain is DVKVTQSSRYLVKRTGEKVFLECVQDMDHENMFWYRQDPGLGLRLIYFSYDVKMKEKGDIPEGYSVSREKKERFSLILESASTNQTSMYLCASSPGGNTEAFFGQGTRLTVV.